Shown below are 13 T cell receptor beta chains from a single sample sequenced in a study of Graves' ophthalmopathy and Graves' hyperthyroidism. RNA transcripts were the source from which TCR beta CDR3 regions were amplified. HTBI-primed RT-PCR formed the first round, and a multiplex PCR formed the second. Each CDR3 protein gets one entry after TCRdb re-called the multiplex PCR reads with MiXCR. The sample lists just over 400,000 distinct CDR3 sequences; 20% to 25% were seen once. The source material was peripheral blood. Source of these receptors: a young woman with stable Graves' hyperthyroidism.

V is TRBV5-1 and J is TRBJ2-2; TRBD1 is a possible D gene (5 bases). V was shortened by 4 bases and J by 0 bases, with 7 bases between the two germline ends. Germline V gene sequence: CDR1 SGHRS, CDR2 YFSETQ. The CDR3 runs to 14 residues. CDR3 sequence (DNA): TGCGCCAGCAGCCACAGGACGAACACCGGGGAGCTGTTTTTT. As protein: CASSHRTNTGELFF.

This clonotype appeared many times. The V call is TRBV6-2 or TRBV6-3, the J call TRBJ2-5; D not certain. This CDR3 spans 13 amino acids. Trimming left V 4 bases short and J 5 bases short, with 11 bases between. In germline, CDR1 is MNHEY, CDR2 SVGEGT. The CDR3, as DNA: TGTGCCAGCAGTTTGACGGGTAGGGAGACCCAGTACTTC. The encoded protein is CASSLTGRETQYF.

This clonotype was seen repeatedly, ten times or more. The rearrangement links TRBV28 to TRBJ2-7; a possible D gene is TRBD2 (6 bases). V lost 6 bases and J 5 bases, leaving 14 bases between the germline ends. In germline, CDR1 is MDHEN, CDR2 SYDVKM. This CDR3 has 13 amino acids. In nucleotides, the CDR3 is TGTGCCAGCAGCCGCGCGGGACGCGACGAGCAGTACTTC. Protein product: CASSRAGRDEQYF.

This clonotype occurred once. The J gene is TRBJ2-5, the V gene TRBV12-3 or TRBV12-4; D call uncertain. The V end was cut by 6 bases, the J end by 2 bases, with 16 bases between. This CDR3 is 15 amino acids long. The CDR3 coding sequence is TGTGCCAGCAGCTTCGGCTCCACCGCTCAAGAGACCCAGTACTTC. Translation: CASSFGSTAQETQYF.

This clonotype was counted ten times or more. The chain carries TRBV27 and TRBJ2-2, with D possibly called TRBD1 or TRBD2 (5 bases each). V was trimmed by 5 bases and J by 5 bases, leaving 21 bases between them. CDR3 length: 17 residues. CDR1 is MNHEY and CDR2 is SMNVEV in the germline V gene (reference sequence). CDR3 loop: CASSPLPRDGRTGELFF. The CDR3 bases are TGTGCCAGCAGTCCCCTCCCCCGGGACGGACGGACCGGGGAGCTGTTTTTT.

The rearrangement links TRBV6-4 to TRBJ1-1; perhaps TRBD1 as D (6 bases). Germline loops: CDR1 MRHNA, CDR2 SNTAGT. The germline V and J ends were trimmed by 10 bases and 3 bases, with 21 bases remaining between them. CDR3 length: 15 amino acids. The CDR3 DNA follows: TGTGCCACCGTAACGGGGGGGGCTAGCGACACTGAAGCTTTCTTT. This gives the protein CATVTGGASDTEAFF.

This sequence joins TRBV13 and TRBJ2-4, with no clear D. Germline CDR1 and CDR2: PRHDT and FYEKMQ (reference sequence). The CDR3 loop spans 16 amino acids. Trimming took off 5 bases at V and 0 bases at J, with 14 bases between the two ends. CDR3 DNA: TGTGCCAGCAGCGCTAGGACCGAGATAGCCAAAAACATTCAGTACTTC. Its translation: CASSARTEIAKNIQYF.

This clonotype was picked up many times. V is TRBV11-1 and J is TRBJ2-7; D may be TRBD1 (6 bases). Between the trimmed V and J ends, which lost 5 bases and 2 bases, there was a span of 22 bases. Germline CDR1 reads SGHAT; CDR2 reads FQDESV (reference sequence). CDR3 length equals 17 residues. CDR3 bases: TGTGCCAGCAGCGAACTCAGAGGGGCCAGGGGAGCCTACGAGCAGTACTTC. Translation: CASSELRGARGAYEQYF.

The table lists this clonotype with many counts. V is TRBV20-1 and J is TRBJ2-7; 11 positions match TRBD2. This CDR3 region has 14 residues. V dropped 6 bases and J dropped 1; count of bases not matched to a gene: 5. Germline CDR1 reads DFQATT; CDR2 reads SNEGSKA (reference sequence). The CDR3 sequence: CSAIASGRSYEQYF. CDR3 nucleotide sequence: TGCAGTGCAATCGCTAGCGGGAGGTCCTACGAGCAGTACTTC.

This clonotype was found many times. CDR3 DNA sequence: TGTGCCAGCAGCCCGGGGGAACGTGGTAATTCACCCCTCCACTTT. Its protein is CASSPGERGNSPLHF. The gene calls are TRBV2 and TRBJ1-6; D is perhaps TRBD1 (5 bases). V lost 6 bases to trimming and J lost 6 bases, with 15 bases between them. The germline V gene encodes CDR1 SNHLY and CDR2 FYNNEI. The CDR3 loop spans 15 amino acids. The whole variable domain, remainder taken from reference TRBV2 and TRBJ1-6, is EPEVTQTPSHQVTQMGQEVILRCVPISNHLYFYWYRQILGQKVEFLVSFYNNEISEKSEIFDDQFSVERPDGSNFTLKIRSTKLEDSAMYFCASSPGERGNSPLHFGNGTRLTVT.

This clonotype was seen repeatedly, ten times or more. A much bigger clone sits one base away, suggesting this may be a read error. This chain's CDR3 is CASSRYDTEACF. CDR3 DNA sequence: TGTGCCAGCAGCCGTTATGACACTGAAGCTTGCTTT. The J gene is TRBJ1-1, the V gene TRBV11-3, with D unclear. The germline V gene has CDR1 SGHNT and CDR2 YENEEA. CDR3 size: 12 residues.

This clonotype showed up just a few times. The rearrangement links TRBV12-3 or TRBV12-4 to TRBJ1-5; D is possibly TRBD1 (5 bases). Trimming removed 6 bases from V and 5 bases from J, with 11 bases in between. This CDR3 has 13 amino acids. CDR3 loop: CASSLTDYQPQHF. In DNA form, the CDR3 reads TGTGCCAGCAGCTTGACAGATTATCAGCCCCAGCATTTT.

This clonotype came up many times. The chain is built from TRBV29-1 and TRBJ2-7, with D unclear. The CDR3 runs to 12 residues. The germline CDR1 and CDR2 sequences are SQVTM and ANQGSEA. V shed 4 bases and J shed 1 base, with 8 bases lying between them. The CDR3 spells CSVGSSSYEQYF. The DNA of the CDR3 is TGCAGCGTTGGTTCCTCATCCTACGAGCAGTACTTC.